A single sample gave rise to the 26 T cell receptor beta chains below, sequenced in a study of PD-L1 blockade in urothelial cancer. Assay used: immunoSEQ multiplex PCR; TCRdb lists only in-frame clones, some missing. Found here are 46,000 or so clones, about 86% of them singletons; the top ten hold around 9.3%. The sample's time point: peripheral blood 6 weeks after treatment start. The specimen was PBMCs, collected around atezolizumab (anti-PD-L1) treatment. The receptors here all came from a man aged 55 to 70 with urothelial cancer.

The gene calls are TRBV2 and TRBJ1-6; TRBD1 matches 8 bases. J was trimmed by 4 bases and V by 3 bases; bases with no gene match: 2. The length of the CDR3 is 15 residues. CDR1 and CDR2 from the germline V gene are SNHLY and FYNNEI. CDR3 region: CASSEDRVYNSPLHF. In DNA form, the CDR3 reads TGTGCCAGCAGTGAGGACAGGGTTTATAATTCACCCCTCCACTTT.

This clone was counted a few times. The chain joins TRBV25-1 to TRBJ2-1; 13 bases map to TRBD2. The CDR3 runs to 17 residues. V was clipped by 3 bases and J by 4 bases; unmatched bases: 6. Per the germline V gene, CDR1 is MGHDK and CDR2 is SYGVNS. CDR3 sequence reads: CASSDVGTSGVYNEQFF. The CDR3 DNA reads as TGTGCCAGCAGTGATGTAGGGACTAGCGGGGTGTACAATGAGCAGTTCTTC.

The chain joins TRBV9 to TRBJ2-7, with a possible D match to TRBD2 (6 bases). Per germline, CDR1 SGDLS and CDR2 YYNGEE. The CDR3 is 15 amino acids. V shed 2 bases and J shed 0 bases, with 12 bases lying between them. The chain's CDR3 is CASSVDSGSSYEQYF. DNA for the CDR3: TGTGCCAGCAGCGTGGATAGCGGAAGCTCCTACGAGCAGTACTTC.

The chain couples TRBV10-3 to TRBJ2-2; 7 bases are a match to TRBD2. The V segment lost 3 bases and the J segment 5 bases; nucleotides outside the gene matches: 3. This CDR3 has 14 residues. Germline CDR1 is ENHRY and CDR2 is SYGVKD. CDR3 sequence reads: CAISDYGGTGELFF. The CDR3 DNA reads as TGTGCCATCAGTGATTACGGGGGGACCGGGGAGCTGTTTTTT.

This rearrangement joins TRBV2 to TRBJ1-5; D is uncertain. The length of the CDR3 is 13 residues. V was shortened by 6 bases and J by 4 bases, with 10 bases between the two germline ends. Germline-derived CDR1 and CDR2 are SNHLY and FYNNEI. The DNA for the CDR3 is TGTGCCAGCAGCAACATACAGAATCAGCCCCAGCATTTT. Its translation is CASSNIQNQPQHF.

The chain couples TRBV18 to TRBJ2-7, with 8 bases identical to TRBD1. This CDR3 is built from 11 residues. The ends lost 2 bases at V and 11 bases at J; junction bases unmatched: 2. From germline, CDR1 is KGHSH and CDR2 LQKENI. CDR3 in amino acids: CASSPGTGEYF. CDR3 DNA: TGTGCCAGCTCACCAGGGACAGGCGAGTACTTC.

This clone was detected once. The V and J genes are TRBV19 and TRBJ1-1; D gene unclear. CDR3 length equals 16 residues. Looked up from germline, CDR1 is LNHDA and CDR2 is SQIVND (reference sequence). V was trimmed by 0 bases and J by 4 bases, leaving 15 bases between them. CDR3 protein: CASSIDPRGSATEAFF. The CDR3 region has the DNA TGTGCCAGTAGTATAGATCCTAGAGGGTCGGCCACTGAAGCTTTCTTT.

The V gene is TRBV5-1, the J gene TRBJ2-7; TRBD2 might be the D (5 bases). Trimming stripped 4 bases from V and 6 bases from J, with 17 bases between. There are 14 residues in the CDR3. Germline-derived CDR1 and CDR2 are SGHRS and YFSETQ. The CDR3 DNA sequence: TGCGCCAGCAGCCCCGCGGGCTCAAGTGGCGAGCAGTACTTC. Translation gives CASSPAGSSGEQYF.

The chain is built from TRBV5-1 and TRBJ2-3; 8 bases line up with TRBD1. This CDR3 is built from 15 residues. Losses at the gene ends were 0 bases for V and 1 base for J; bases not matched to a gene: 1. Per germline, CDR1 SGHRS and CDR2 YFSETQ. CDR3 amino acids: CASSLDRGGTDTQYF. In DNA form, the CDR3 reads TGCGCCAGCAGCTTGGACAGGGGGGGCACAGATACGCAGTATTTT. Using reference TRBV5-1 and TRBJ2-3 for the parts outside the CDR3, the full variable domain is KAGVTQTPRYLIKTRGQQVTLSCSPISGHRSVSWYQQTPGQGLQFLFEYFSETQRNKGNFPGRFSGRQFSNSRSEMNVSTLELGDSALYLCASSLDRGGTDTQYFGPGTRLTVL.

The chain has TRBV28 and TRBJ2-7, with 8 bases aligning to TRBD1. The germline V gene has CDR1 MDHEN and CDR2 SYDVKM. The V segment lost 6 bases and the J segment 1 base; nucleotides outside the gene matches: 8. The CDR3 loop spans 15 amino acids. The CDR3 DNA reads TGTGCCAGCAGGAATACAGGGGGGACGTCCTACGAGCAGTACTTC. As protein: CASRNTGGTSYEQYF.

The genes are TRBV4-2 and TRBJ2-3; 10 nucleotides match TRBD1. Looked up from germline, CDR1 is LGHNA and CDR2 is YNFKEQ. This CDR3 has 15 amino acids. The trim removed 4 bases at V and 3 bases at J, leaving 4 bases unmatched. The CDR3 DNA reads as TGTGCCAGCAGCCGGGCGGGACAGGGGACAGATACGCAGTATTTT. Translation: CASSRAGQGTDTQYF.

The rearrangement links TRBV28 to TRBJ1-3; no reliable D call. The germline V and J ends were trimmed by 5 bases and 2 bases, with 7 bases remaining between them. Germline V lookup: CDR1 MDHEN, CDR2 SYDVKM. CDR3 length: 13 residues. The CDR3 reads CASSPTAGNTIYF. The CDR3 nucleotides are TGTGCCAGCAGTCCTACAGCTGGAAACACCATATATTTT.

The chain employs TRBV7-9 and TRBJ1-4, with no clear D. The V gene's germline CDR1 is SEHNR and CDR2 FQNEAQ (reference sequence). The CDR3 contains 14 residues. V lost 1 base, J lost 8 bases, and 11 bases lay in between. CDR3 in amino acids: CASSLGGSREKLFF. CDR3 bases: TGTGCCAGCAGCTTAGGTGGTTCGCGGGAAAAACTGTTTTTT.

The chain links TRBV11-3 to TRBJ2-7; 8 bases align to TRBD2. J was trimmed by 0 bases and V by 5 bases; bases with no gene match: 9. This CDR3 is built from 16 residues. The V gene's germline CDR1 is SGHNT and CDR2 YENEEA. In DNA, the CDR3 is TGTGCCAGCAGCGCCCTAGCGGGCCCCAGCTCCTACGAGCAGTACTTC. As protein: CASSALAGPSSYEQYF.

The chain employs TRBV5-4 and TRBJ1-1, with 8 bases aligning to TRBD1. Germline-derived CDR1 and CDR2 are SGHNT and YYREEE (reference sequence). CDR3 length: 14 residues. The ends lost 4 bases at V and 5 bases at J; junction bases unmatched: 7. This chain's CDR3 is CASSGSGQETEAFF. The CDR3 region has the DNA TGTGCCAGCAGCGGGTCGGGACAGGAGACTGAAGCTTTCTTT.

V usage is TRBV30 and J usage is TRBJ1-5; TRBD1 agrees at 7 bases. J was trimmed by 7 bases and V by 5 bases; bases with no gene match: 8. The CDR3 runs 13 residues. Germline lookup yields CDR1 GTSNPN and CDR2 SVGIG (reference sequence). The CDR3 is CAWSSGGKQPQHF. The DNA for the CDR3 is TGTGCCTGGTCCTCAGGGGGGAAACAGCCCCAGCATTTT.

As to this clone: A read error may account for a junction end that differs from germline. This chain connects TRBV4-1 to TRBJ1-4; D perhaps matches TRBD1 (6 bases). Looked up from germline, CDR1 is MGHRA and CDR2 is YSYEKL. This CDR3 contains 16 residues. CDR3 sequence: CASRQVARGFDEKLFF. Here the CDR3 DNA reads TGCGCCAGCAGACAAGTAGCGAGGGGGTTTGATGAAAAACTGTTTTTT.

V is TRBV19 and J is TRBJ1-1; unclear D gene. The CDR3 spans 13 residues. Germline values: CDR1 LNHDA, CDR2 SQIVND (reference sequence). The germline V and J ends were trimmed by 5 bases and 6 bases, with 13 bases remaining between them. In DNA form, the CDR3 reads TGTGCCAGTAGTTGGAGAGGATTCCCTGAAGCTTTCTTT. It specifies CASSWRGFPEAFF.

This clone was observed a handful of times. V and J are TRBV5-1 and TRBJ2-7; TRBD2 matches at 12 bases. This CDR3 spans 18 amino acids. V was clipped by 3 bases and J by 4 bases; unmatched bases: 14. Germline values: CDR1 SGHRS, CDR2 YFSETQ. This chain's CDR3 is CASSSYPSGGDIVYEQYF. The DNA for the CDR3 is TGCGCCAGCAGCTCGTACCCTAGCGGGGGGGACATAGTGTACGAGCAGTACTTC.

This chain links TRBV5-1 with TRBJ2-1; 13 nucleotides agree with TRBD2. The CDR3 spans 19 residues. Looked up from germline, CDR1 is SGHRS and CDR2 is YFSETQ. J gave up 5 bases and V 0 bases, and 11 bases lay outside the gene matches. The CDR3 DNA reads as TGCGCCAGCAGCTTGGGACTAGCGGGGGGCCCGCCGCCGGACAATGAGCAGTTCTTC. Translating it yields CASSLGLAGGPPPDNEQFF.

The V and J genes are TRBV6-1 and TRBJ2-7; TRBD1 matches 7 bases. Germline V lookup: CDR1 MNHNS, CDR2 SASEGT. The CDR3 runs 17 residues. The V gene end was trimmed by 1 base and the J gene end by 4 bases; junction bases not matched to a gene: 13. CDR3 bases: TGTGCCAGCAGTGAAGAAGATATGCTCAGGGGGTCTTACGAGCAGTACTTC. Its protein is CASSEEDMLRGSYEQYF.

This chain joins TRBV9 and TRBJ1-3, with D unclear. The CDR3 is 15 residues long. The V gene's germline CDR1 is SGDLS and CDR2 YYNGEE. The V and J ends lost 4 bases and 1 base respectively, with 12 bases between them. CDR3 nucleotide sequence: TGTGCCAGCAGCCCGGACGGGATGTCTGGAAACACCATATATTTT. It encodes CASSPDGMSGNTIYF.

The chain has TRBV30 and TRBJ1-6; maybe TRBD1 (5 bases). There are 13 residues in the CDR3. Germline CDR1 reads GTSNPN; CDR2 reads SVGIG (reference sequence). Trimming removed 0 bases at V and 6 bases at J, with 6 bases between. This CDR3 reads CAWSVQGNSPLHF. The CDR3 DNA sequence: TGTGCCTGGAGTGTCCAGGGTAATTCACCCCTCCACTTT. Together with reference TRBV30 and TRBJ1-6, the CDR3 gives the full variable domain: SQTIHQWPATLVQPVGSPLSLECTVEGTSNPNLYWYRQAAGRGLQLLFYSVGIGQISSEVPQNLSASRPQDRQFILSSKKLLLSDSGFYLCAWSVQGNSPLHFGNGTRLTVT.

J is TRBJ2-1 and V is TRBV27; D might be TRBD2 (6 bases). Trimming took 2 bases from V and 9 from J, leaving 14 bases between them. Germline V lookup: CDR1 MNHEY, CDR2 SMNVEV (reference sequence). CDR3 length equals 14 residues. In DNA, the CDR3 is TGTGCCAGCAGTTTAATCCCTTGGAGGGTTGAGCAGTTCTTC. This encodes CASSLIPWRVEQFF.

CDR3 in amino acids: CASSVRVSETQYF. The CDR3 coding sequence is TGCGCCAGCAGCGTCAGGGTTTCGGAGACCCAGTACTTC. This sequence joins TRBV5-1 and TRBJ2-5; TRBD1 is a possible D gene (5 bases). This CDR3 comprises 13 residues. V was shortened by 4 bases and J by 5 bases, with 12 bases between the two germline ends. Germline CDR1 reads SGHRS; CDR2 reads YFSETQ.

This rearrangement joins TRBV5-1 to TRBJ2-6; D not certain. The length of the CDR3 is 15 residues. V shed 0 bases and J shed 1 base, with 5 bases lying between them. Germline CDR1 is SGHRS and CDR2 is YFSETQ. The CDR3 region is CASSLEESGANVLTF. DNA of the CDR3: TGCGCCAGCAGCTTGGAGGAGTCTGGGGCCAACGTCCTGACTTTC.